A selection of T cell receptor beta chains follows, all from one sample in a study of shared clonotypes between healthy human individuals. Sequencing was performed with immunoSEQ multiplex PCR; in TCRdb, only in-frame clones are kept and a portion is missing. The sample has some 1,600,000 clones, 95% to 99% seen once. Input material: naive CD4+ T cells sorted from blood. The receptor source for this set is a man aged 30 to 39 in good health. The CDR3 runs from the conserved cysteine through the conserved F or W. D genes are given only for firm matches. Expanded clones get a size class; other rows say once, few or many, or leave the size out.

j_gene | abundance | d_gene | v_gene | CDR3aa | CDR3nt
TRBJ1-1 | NA | NA | TRBV11-2 | CASSLQLNTEAFF | TGTGCCAGCAGCTTGCAATTGAACACTGAAGCTTTCTTT
TRBJ2-1 | once | TRBD1 | TRBV19 | CASTQDRGRYYNEQFF | TGTGCCAGTACCCAGGACAGGGGGCGATACTACAATGAGCAGTTCTTC
TRBJ2-1 | NA | NA | TRBV2 | CASSEWRWQFF | TGTGCCAGCAGTGAATGGAGGTGGCAGTTCTTC
TRBJ2-1 | NA | TRBD2 | TRBV9 | CASSYGSSGSRNEQFF | TGTGCCAGCAGCTACGGGTCTAGCGGGAGTCGCAATGAGCAGTTCTTC
TRBJ2-1 | NA | TRBD2 | TRBV19 | CASSFLSPTSGRNYNEQFF | TGTGCCAGTAGTTTCCTCTCCCCGACTAGCGGGAGGAACTACAATGAGCAGTTCTTC
TRBJ2-1 | NA | TRBD2 | TRBV28 | CASSLGLAGREQFF | TGTGCCAGCAGTTTAGGACTAGCGGGACGGGAGCAGTTCTTC
TRBJ2-7 | NA | NA | TRBV6-5 | CASSENPDYEQYF | TGTGCCAGCAGTGAAAACCCAGACTACGAGCAGTACTTC
TRBJ2-3 | NA | TRBD2 | TRBV7-6 | CASSLWAAGGTDTQYF | TGTGCCAGCAGCTTATGGGCAGCGGGAGGGACAGATACGCAGTATTTT
TRBJ2-7 | NA | TRBD1 | TRBV6-7 | CASRDRGEQYF | TGTGCCAGCAGAGACAGGGGCGAGCAGTACTTC
TRBJ1-2 | NA | NA | TRBV30 | CAWSDGANYGYTF | TGTGCCTGGAGTGATGGAGCTAACTATGGCTACACCTTC
TRBJ1-1 | NA | TRBD1 | TRBV6-5 | CASSPGQGMNTEAFF | TGTGCCAGCAGCCCGGGACAGGGTATGAACACTGAAGCTTTCTTT
TRBJ2-1 | NA | TRBD2 | TRBV12-5 | CASGAAGTSYFNEQFF | TGTGCTAGTGGAGCGGCAGGGACTAGCTATTTCAATGAGCAGTTCTTC
TRBJ2-7 | NA | TRBD1 | TRBV25-1 | CASSARDSYEQYF | TGTGCCAGCAGTGCCCGGGACAGCTACGAGCAGTACTTC
TRBJ2-7 | NA | NA | TRBV18 | CASSPTGVLSYEQYF | TGTGCCAGCTCCCCGACGGGGGTTCTTTCCTACGAGCAGTACTTC
TRBJ1-2 | NA | NA | TRBV18 | CASSTDRNYGYTF | TGTGCCAGCTCTACCGACAGGAACTATGGCTACACCTTC
TRBJ2-7 | NA | TRBD2 | TRBV7-9 | CASSLADDSGGF | TGTGCCAGCAGCTTAGCCGACGACAGCGGGGGGTTC
TRBJ2-1 | NA | NA | TRBV28 | CASSLLPGPLGNEQFF | TGTGCCAGCAGTTTACTCCCGGGACCCCTTGGCAATGAGCAGTTCTTC
TRBJ2-3 | once | TRBD1 | TRBV5-6 | CASSSPGQGARDTQYF | TGTGCCAGCAGCTCGCCGGGACAGGGGGCTCGGGATACGCAGTATTTT
TRBJ2-2 | NA | TRBD1 | TRBV5-5 | CASSAVRGRTGELFF | TGTGCCAGCAGCGCGGTCAGGGGGCGTACCGGGGAGCTGTTTTTT
TRBJ2-5 | NA | TRBD2 | TRBV28 | CASSAMPLAGQETQYF | TGTGCCAGCAGTGCTATGCCTCTAGCGGGACAAGAGACCCAGTACTTC
TRBJ1-2 | NA | TRBD1 | TRBV7-6 | CASSLGTGAGYGYTF | TGTGCCAGCAGCTTAGGTACAGGGGCGGGCTATGGCTACACCTTC
TRBJ2-1 | NA | TRBD2 | TRBV12-5 | CASGSRTSGKYNEQFF | TGTGCTAGTGGTTCTAGGACTAGCGGGAAGTACAATGAGCAGTTCTTC
TRBJ2-7 | NA | NA | TRBV4-2 | CASSQAISLSEQYF | TGTGCCAGCAGCCAAGCCATAAGTCTCAGCGAGCAGTACTTC
TRBJ2-1 | NA | TRBD1 | TRBV7-2 | CASSPTFDRVAYNEQFF | TGTGCCAGCAGCCCTACTTTTGACAGGGTTGCCTACAATGAGCAGTTCTTC
TRBJ2-7 | few | TRBD1 | TRBV6-5 | CASRRQGNHREQYF | TGTGCCAGCAGGCGACAGGGGAACCATCGGGAGCAGTACTTC
TRBJ2-3 | NA | TRBD2 | TRBV25-1 | CASSEFTSGTSTDTQYF | TGTGCCAGCAGTGAATTTACTAGCGGGACCTCGACAGATACGCAGTATTTT
TRBJ2-7 | NA | NA | TRBV27 | CASSSRRARYEQYF | TGTGCCAGCAGTTCTCGGAGGGCTAGGTACGAGCAGTACTTC
TRBJ2-7 | NA | TRBD2 | TRBV5-1 | CASSLARGVGEQYF | TGCGCCAGCAGCTTGGCCCGGGGGGTCGGCGAGCAGTACTTC
TRBJ2-1 | NA | TRBD2 | TRBV7-2 | CASSLGLAGNNEQFF | TGTGCCAGCAGCTTGGGACTAGCGGGTAACAATGAGCAGTTCTTC
TRBJ1-1 | NA | NA | TRBV6-1 | CASSEALGITEAFF | TGTGCCAGCAGTGAGGCTTTGGGGATCACTGAAGCTTTCTTT
TRBJ2-7 | NA | TRBD2 | TRBV7-9 | CASSLPSTSGSSYEQYF | TGTGCCAGCAGCTTACCCTCGACTAGCGGGAGTTCCTACGAGCAGTACTTC
TRBJ2-5 | NA | TRBD2 | TRBV7-8 | CASSVSGTSGRVAETQYF | TGTGCCAGCAGCGTCTCCGGGACTAGCGGGAGGGTTGCCGAGACCCAGTACTTC
TRBJ1-2 | once | NA | TRBV10-3 | CAISDRGDGYTF | TGTGCCATCAGTGACAGGGGCGATGGCTACACCTTC
TRBJ2-2 | NA | NA | TRBV7-2 | CASSLASERELFF | TGTGCTAGCAGCTTAGCGTCCGAGCGGGAGCTGTTTTTT
TRBJ2-1 | NA | TRBD2 | TRBV10-3 | CAISENSGSGDEQFF | TGTGCCATCAGTGAGAATAGCGGGAGTGGCGATGAGCAGTTCTTC
TRBJ2-7 | NA | NA | TRBV5-4 | CASSWGPLRRDYEQYF | TGTGCCAGCAGCTGGGGCCCTCTCCGGAGAGACTACGAGCAGTACTTC
TRBJ1-2 | NA | NA | TRBV7-2 | CASSRGATGLVYGYTF | TGTGCCAGCAGCCGGGGAGCGACAGGCCTCGTTTATGGCTACACCTTC
TRBJ1-5 | NA | NA | TRBV28 | CASSLPRGSQHF | TGTGCCAGCAGTTTACCCCGGGGGTCCCAGCATTTT
TRBJ2-1 | NA | NA | TRBV6-6 | CASTPMAPSRNEQFF | TGTGCCAGCACTCCAATGGCCCCGAGCCGCAATGAGCAGTTCTTC
TRBJ2-7 | NA | NA | TRBV5-1 | CASRAQQTTYEQYF | TGCGCCAGCAGGGCACAACAGACAACCTACGAGCAGTACTTC
TRBJ1-4 | NA | NA | TRBV28 | CASSLSGILGSTNEKLFF | TGTGCCAGCAGTTTATCCGGCATTCTGGGTTCAACTAATGAAAAACTGTTTTTT
TRBJ2-7 | NA | TRBD2 | TRBV19 | CASSIFGGSGYEQYF | TGTGCCAGTAGTATTTTTGGCGGGAGCGGGTACGAGCAGTACTTC
TRBJ2-2 | NA | NA | TRBV28 | CASSSAWGSRTGELFF | TGTGCCAGCAGTTCCGCTTGGGGGTCCCGCACCGGGGAGCTGTTTTTT